This T cell receptor (beta chain) was profiled in a study of T cell changes during pregnancy in multiple sclerosis (dated by TCRdb to the late 2010s). Study-wide context: The study looked at changes in the T cell repertoire across pregnancy in women with multiple sclerosis.

Library method: the immunoSEQ multiplex PCR assay. TCRdb obtained this table from immuneACCESS and retained in-frame rearrangements with V and J assigned. These tables miss some clones; where compared with another copy, unresolved V genes account for less than half of the shortfall, and the remainder is unexplained. Counted in this sample were roughly 40,000 clones; approximately 92% of them appeared once. The biggest ten clones account for about 0.48% of the sample. A word on this clone: The antigen it binds to is not known. No much larger clone is present one base from it, and per-base qualities are unavailable.

This sample comprised CD4+ T cells from peripheral blood mononuclear cells, obtained in the second trimester of pregnancy. The receptor was isolated from a female donor in good health, enrolled as a control in a pregnancy study.

The CDR3 protein is CASSLTRGSGPYNEQFF. The sequence in DNA is TGTGCCAGCAGCTTGACCCGCGGGAGCGGGCCCTACAATGAGCAGTTCTTC. The receptor chain draws on TRBV7-9 and TRBJ2-1; 7 bases in the junction line up with TRBD2. The V end gives up 3 bases and the J end 2 bases, leaving 10 bases in the junction not matched to a gene. The germline V gene encodes CDR1 SEHNR and CDR2 FQNEAQ (reference sequence). The CDR3 has 17 amino acids, counting the end cysteine and phenylalanine. Left in the record is the CDR3 DNA by itself, 51 bases read in frame from the first base. Reference TRBV7-9 and TRBJ2-1 genes cover what lies past the CDR3, so the full variable domain is DTGVSQNPRHKITKRGQNVTFRCDPISEHNRLYWYRQTLGQGPEFLTYFQNEAQLEKSRLLSDRFSAERPKGSFSTLEIQRTEQGDSAMYLCASSLTRGSGPYNEQFFGPGTRLTVL.